This T cell receptor beta chain is drawn from a study of radiotherapy plus CTLA-4 blockade in lung cancer. About the research overall: Across the patients, objective responses occurred in more than 15%, and disease control in approximately 30%. Findings and caveats of the study: The best predictor of response was reported to be early blood T cell clone dynamics, with interferon-beta. After radiotherapy and ipilimumab, tumor-derived clones expanded in peripheral blood.

Focal radiation with ipilimumab CTLA-4 blockade was given to patients with chemo-refractory metastatic non-small-cell lung cancer. Worth noting for this clone: As yet, its antigen is unknown.

The CDR3 has 15 residues. Assay: immunoSEQ multiplex PCR; the TCRdb copy retains only in-frame clones and omits some. This table holds roughly 53,000 clones, about four fifths found once. The genes are TRBV21-1 and TRBJ1-5; TRBD1 reflects the table's D call only, with no check against the DNA. TRBV21-1 is assigned pseudogene status. The receptor comes from a human donor with non-small cell lung cancer whose response to radiotherapy plus ipilimumab could not be evaluated. Sequences were derived from peripheral blood, sampled from a patient treated with radiotherapy plus ipilimumab. The CDR3 DNA follows: TGTGCCAGCAGCAAAGTCGGGGACAGAAGTCAGCCCCAGCATTTT. Translating gives CASSKVGDRSQPQHF.